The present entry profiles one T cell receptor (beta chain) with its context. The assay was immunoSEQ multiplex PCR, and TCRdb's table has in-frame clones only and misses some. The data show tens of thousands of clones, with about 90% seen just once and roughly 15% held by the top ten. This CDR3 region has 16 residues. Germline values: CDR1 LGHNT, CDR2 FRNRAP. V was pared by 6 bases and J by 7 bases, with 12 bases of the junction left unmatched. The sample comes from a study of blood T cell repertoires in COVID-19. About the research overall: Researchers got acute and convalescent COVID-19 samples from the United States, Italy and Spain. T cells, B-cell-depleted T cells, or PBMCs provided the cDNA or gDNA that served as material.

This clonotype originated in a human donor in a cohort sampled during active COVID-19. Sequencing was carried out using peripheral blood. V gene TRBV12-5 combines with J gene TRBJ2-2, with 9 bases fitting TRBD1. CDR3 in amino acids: CASGYFYRGQNGELFF. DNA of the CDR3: TGTGCTAGTGGATATTTCTACAGGGGGCAGAACGGGGAGCTGTTTTTT. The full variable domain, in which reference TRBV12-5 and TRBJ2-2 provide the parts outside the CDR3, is DARVTQTPRHKVTEMGQEVTMRCQPILGHNTVFWYRQTMMQGLELLAYFRNRAPLDDSGMPKDRFSAEMPDATLATLKIQPSEPRDSAVYFCASGYFYRGQNGELFFGEGSRLTVL.